This entry lists 16 T cell receptor beta chains sequenced from one sample in a study of blood T cell repertoires in COVID-19. Assay used: immunoSEQ multiplex PCR; TCRdb lists only in-frame clones, some missing. The data show over 60,000 clones, under 90% seen once. Sequenced sample: peripheral blood. The receptors were sampled from a man in his forties or fifties with COVID-19, enrolled during active disease.

The CDR3: CAIGETQGNGELFF. As DNA, the CDR3 is TGTGCCATCGGGGAAACGCAGGGGAACGGGGAGCTGTTTTTT. The V gene is TRBV10-3, the J gene TRBJ2-2, with D perhaps matching TRBD1 (6 bases). Trimming took 8 bases from V and 7 from J, leaving 17 bases between them. The CDR3 totals 14 residues. CDR1 and CDR2 from the germline V gene are ENHRY and SYGVKD.

The V and J genes are TRBV6-4 and TRBJ2-5; 10 bases are shared with TRBD2. Germline lookup yields CDR1 MRHNA and CDR2 SNTAGT. Germline trimming cut 6 bases from V and 2 bases from J; bases unmatched to any gene: 9. This CDR3 comprises 16 residues. The CDR3 spells CASSVTSGDLQETQYF. CDR3 DNA: TGTGCCAGCAGCGTAACTAGCGGGGACTTACAAGAGACCCAGTACTTC.

In its sample, this clone was seen once. The chain employs TRBV4-1 and TRBJ2-7, with D possibly TRBD2 on 5 matching bases. V lost 1 base and J lost 2, with 12 bases in between. Germline values: CDR1 MGHRA, CDR2 YSYEKL. There are 15 residues in the CDR3. The CDR3 reads CASSQANEGAYEQYF. The CDR3 region has the DNA TGCGCCAGCAGCCAAGCTAACGAGGGAGCCTACGAGCAGTACTTC.

The genes are TRBV5-6 and TRBJ2-3, with 16 bases aligning to TRBD2. The CDR3 sequence is 17 residues long. Germline V gives CDR1 SGHDT, CDR2 YYEEEE. The J segment lost 6 bases and the V segment lost 4 bases, leaving 8 bases of the junction unmatched. This chain's CDR3 is CASSLRGLAGGRDTQYF. The CDR3, as DNA: TGTGCCAGCAGCCTAAGGGGACTAGCGGGGGGGCGCGATACGCAGTATTTT. Complete variable domain (other parts from reference TRBV5-6 and TRBJ2-3): DAGVTQSPTHLIKTRGQQVTLRCSPKSGHDTVSWYQQALGQGPQFIFQYYEEEERQRGNFPDRFSGHQFPNYSSELNVNALLLGDSALYLCASSLRGLAGGRDTQYFGPGTRLTVL.

The chain recombines TRBV15 with TRBJ1-1; TRBD1 is a possible D gene (5 bases). The CDR3 is 14 amino acids. The V gene's germline CDR1 is LNHNV and CDR2 YYDKDF (reference sequence). The ends were cut back, 5 bases at V and 5 bases at J, with 15 bases in the middle. This chain's CDR3 is CATSGGGVGTEAFF. DNA of the CDR3: TGTGCCACCAGCGGCGGGGGGGTTGGGACTGAAGCTTTCTTT.

The rearrangement joins TRBV5-1 to TRBJ1-1; D is unclear. Germline CDR1 reads SGHRS; CDR2 reads YFSETQ. The V gene lost 0 bases and the J gene lost 4 bases, with 10 bases spanning the gap. CDR3 length equals 14 residues. CDR3 region: CASSLGVAGTEAFF. The CDR3, as DNA: TGCGCCAGCAGCTTGGGGGTTGCGGGCACTGAAGCTTTCTTT.

A single count supports this clone. The chain combines TRBV2 with TRBJ1-1; weak D call: TRBD1 (5 bases). Germline CDR1 is SNHLY and CDR2 is FYNNEI. The CDR3 runs to 14 residues. Trimming left V 4 bases short and J 0 bases short, with 9 bases between. CDR3 bases: TGTGCCAGCAGTGTAGACAGAATGAACACTGAAGCTTTCTTT. It is translated as CASSVDRMNTEAFF. Combining the CDR3 with reference TRBV2 and TRBJ1-1 gives the whole variable domain EPEVTQTPSHQVTQMGQEVILRCVPISNHLYFYWYRQILGQKVEFLVSFYNNEISEKSEIFDDQFSVERPDGSNFTLKIRSTKLEDSAMYFCASSVDRMNTEAFFGQGTRLTVV.

The V and J genes are TRBV11-2 and TRBJ1-2; D might be TRBD1 (5 bases). Germline CDR1 SGHAT, CDR2 FQNNGV. CDR3 length: 15 amino acids. V was trimmed by 1 base and J by 8 bases, leaving 17 bases between them. CDR3 residues: CASSLAFRALGGYTF. The CDR3 DNA reads TGTGCCAGCAGCTTAGCTTTCAGGGCGTTGGGCGGCTACACCTTC.

The chain couples TRBV6-5 to TRBJ1-5; weak D call: TRBD1 (5 bases). The germline CDR1 and CDR2 sequences are MNHEY and SVGAGI. The V end lost 6 bases, the J end lost 6 bases, and 12 bases lay between the germline ends. The CDR3 is made up of 13 amino acids. DNA for the CDR3: TGTGCCAGCAGGCAGGGAATAGGTCAGCCCCAGCATTTT. Its protein is CASRQGIGQPQHF.

The chain carries TRBV14 and TRBJ1-1; D ambiguous. The CDR3 is 12 amino acids. Germline V gene data show CDR1 as SGHDN and CDR2 as FVKESK. The germline V and J ends were trimmed by 2 bases and 6 bases, with 7 bases remaining between them. CDR3 coding DNA: TGTGCCAGCAGCCAAATAGCTTCTGAAGCTTTCTTT. This encodes CASSQIASEAFF.

This clone was detected only once. This CDR3 is CASRQRTITDTQYF. CDR3 nucleotides: TGTGCCAGCAGACAACGGACAATCACAGATACGCAGTATTTT. The chain carries TRBV28 and TRBJ2-3; a weak D match, TRBD1 (5 bases). V was clipped by 6 bases and J by 2 bases, with 12 bases between them. The germline CDR1 and CDR2 sequences are MDHEN and SYDVKM. This CDR3 region has 14 residues.

CDR3 sequence reads: CAWGTGLVGANVLTF. The DNA of the CDR3 is TGTGCCTGGGGGACAGGGCTGGTTGGGGCCAACGTCCTGACTTTC. The chain combines TRBV30 with TRBJ2-6; TRBD1 agrees at 9 bases. This CDR3 has 15 residues. The V gene's germline CDR1 is GTSNPN and CDR2 SVGIG (reference sequence). Germline trimming cut 5 bases from V and 3 bases from J; bases unmatched to any gene: 5. The full variable domain, rest sourced from reference TRBV30 and TRBJ2-6, is SQTIHQWPATLVQPVGSPLSLECTVEGTSNPNLYWYRQAAGRGLQLLFYSVGIGQISSEVPQNLSASRPQDRQFILSSKKLLLSDSGFYLCAWGTGLVGANVLTFGAGSRLTVL.

The V and J genes are TRBV10-2 and TRBJ2-7; possibly TRBD1 for D (5 bases). There are 12 residues in the CDR3. Germline CDR1 is WSHSY and CDR2 is SAAADI. Trimming took off 7 bases at V and 3 bases at J, with 10 bases between the two ends. The CDR3 DNA reads TGCGCCAGCACAGGGATAAACTACGAGCAGTACTTC. This gives the protein CASTGINYEQYF.

The chain couples TRBV10-3 to TRBJ1-2, with 7 bases lining up with TRBD1. This CDR3 spans 13 amino acids. Germline V gene sequence: CDR1 ENHRY, CDR2 SYGVKD. V gave up 2 bases and J gave up 5 bases; unmatched junction bases: 2. The CDR3 reads CAISETTGYGYTF. The CDR3 DNA sequence: TGTGCCATCAGTGAGACGACAGGGTATGGCTACACCTTC.

This clone was counted a single time. This sequence joins TRBV11-1 and TRBJ2-1; 10 positions match TRBD1. Trimming at V came to 5 bases and at J to 2 bases, leaving 3 bases not matched to a gene. In germline, CDR1 is SGHAT, CDR2 FQDESV (reference sequence). CDR3 length: 15 residues. The CDR3 here is CASSLDRGPYNEQFF. The CDR3 DNA follows: TGTGCCAGCAGCCTAGACAGGGGGCCCTACAATGAGCAGTTCTTC. Full variable domain (rest looked up from reference TRBV11-1 and TRBJ2-1): EAEVAQSPRYKITEKSQAVAFWCDPISGHATLYWYRQILGQGPELLVQFQDESVVDDSQLPKDRFSAERLKGVDSTLKIQPAELGDSAMYLCASSLDRGPYNEQFFGPGTRLTVL.

V and J are TRBV7-8 and TRBJ1-2; TRBD1 matches at 7 bases. CDR1 is SGHVS, CDR2 FQNEAQ, per germline. The CDR3 has 16 residues. V lost 5 bases, J lost 0 bases, and 9 bases stayed unmatched. The chain's CDR3 is CASSPRRDSSNYGYTF. CDR3 sequence (DNA): TGTGCCAGCAGCCCGCGTAGGGACAGCTCTAACTATGGCTACACCTTC.